This T cell receptor (beta chain) comes out of a study of cytomegalovirus exposure and HLA in healthy donors (dated by TCRdb to about 2017). At the level of the whole study: An earlier analysis of 587 of the donors reported around 280 Gb of sequence data and 117 million unique TCR beta sequences obtained from roughly 180 million T cells. About 280 gigabases of sequencing data and around 80 million unique TCR sequences made up an early release that covered several hundred HLA-typed donors. The genetic ancestry cluster associated with self-reported Caucasian donors included over 65% of the 398 genotyped donors. The aim of the study was to test whether cataloging public T cell receptors could identify signatures of past pathogen exposure. The T cell repertoires of about 700 subjects were profiled by immunosequencing and related to cytomegalovirus serostatus. Besides the first cohort of some 670 subjects, a separate validation cohort made up of some 110 different subjects was used. High-throughput TCR immunosequencing, statistical association of individual TCRs with disease status, and machine learning were combined to predict cytomegalovirus infection status. In a later analysis, previously published TCR beta repertoires from 500 to 750 donors were re-analyzed and high-resolution HLA genotyping was added so that TCR occurrence patterns could be studied. The later analysis used no new phenotypic data to find candidate immune exposures, relying instead on TCR beta sequences and their occurrence across donors. In an earlier analysis of a few hundred of the donors, high-throughput TCR beta sequencing was used to judge whether each TCR beta V gene segment behaved as functional or pseudogenic. Donor age, sex, ethnicity and CMV serostatus were compiled together with the repertoire data. In a later genetic analysis, genome-wide SNP genotypes for about three fifths of the roughly 670 donors were used, and that subset was treated as a discovery cohort. Every repertoire in the discovery cohort had been generated on one and the same sequencing platform. Class I and class II HLA loci were covered by the typing at four-digit resolution. The number of donors typed differed by locus, with about 620-630 for A, B, C, DRB1 and DQB1, roughly 550 for DQA1, approximately 570 for DPA1, and approximately 470 for DPB1. A few DR-DQ haplotypes were treated as single units for association and clustering because of strong linkage in the cohort. Among some 410 genotyped donors of the cohort, an average of around 250,000 unique TCR beta nucleotide sequences was sequenced per donor, of which about 18% were non-productive. The investigation overall reported the following: Strong co-occurrence of HLA alleles, especially DR and DQ, made assigning TCR associations to individual alleles difficult. The cohort was sequenced for TCR beta chains only, and without alpha or paired-chain data the features that could be detected were limited. Because HLA typing was missing for some donors at each locus, association tests included only the typed subset. Broadly in line with IMGT annotations, most TCR beta V segments showed up in productive rearrangements about 90% or about 30% of the time in an earlier analysis of a few hundred of the donors. In vitro tests confirmed that a few of the cytomegalovirus-associated TCR beta chains recognize cytomegalovirus antigens. Most TCR sequences were seen in very few donors, while some public TCRs were found in many individuals. A later genetic analysis reported fewer N-insertions in productive TCRs among donors in an Asian-associated ancestry cluster than the roughly 640-donor mean. A group of highly shared sequence variants was considered likely to be a technical artifact of the sequencing pipeline. Correlated functional status among segregating V segments might reflect linkage disequilibrium, but an unknown experimental factor could not be ruled out. In a later analysis, most CMV-associated TCR beta chains were found to appear HLA-restricted, with HLA associations seemingly driven largely by CMV exposure. A further reported finding was that TCR beta sequences accurately predicted the HLA-A and HLA-B alleles for most subjects in the first cohort. It was suggested by the authors that the approach could potentially be generalized to other disease states and immunological phenotypes. In a later analysis, the rate of TCR association differed among HLA loci, with DRB1 alleles having the most associated TCRs and HLA-C alleles having the fewest. A total of 150 to 200 TCR beta chains were listed by the study as associated with cytomegalovirus. Because counts were too low, seventeen rarely observed V segments, including chromosome 9 orphons, were excluded from the earlier analysis of some 590 of the donors. In a later analysis, HLA-associated TCR beta chains showed more clonal expansion and lower generation probabilities than non-associated chains that were equally common. An association between a missense DCLRE1C variant and V-gene and J-gene trimming of TCR beta chains was found in a later genetic analysis and replicated in an independent cohort. The 87-base-pair reads could not distinguish some IMGT-functional V segments, including TRBV6-2 and TRBV6-3, so those segments were excluded. Immune exposure information for the cohort was limited to CMV serostatus. In a later analysis, 16,951 TCR beta sequences were associated with specific HLA alleles at a false discovery rate of 0.05. The classifier was reported to diagnose cytomegalovirus status with high specificity and sensitivity in both the original cohort and the validation cohort. Sequencing depth was assumed to be roughly uniform across donors in the presence/absence analyses, though that assumption may not hold. A later analysis reported that several top co-occurrence clusters appeared linked to parvovirus B19, influenza, CMV and Epstein-Barr virus.

The library was obtained by the immunoSEQ multiplex PCR assay. The multiplex PCR relied on a mix of 60 forward primers for TCR Vbeta segments and 13 reverse primers for TCR Jbeta segments. The CDR3 region of rearranged TCR beta genes was amplified from genomic DNA with a multiplex PCR assay. On the Illumina HiSeq System, the amplified TCR beta libraries were sequenced as 87-base-pair reads. In the authors' own workflow: A later analysis tallied 80 million to 95 million unique TCR beta chains across the 666 repertoires, and some 10 million of those chains were shared by two or more donors. A nearest-neighbor algorithm error-corrected the raw reads and collapsed the reads into unique sequences, merging closely related sequences to remove PCR and sequencing errors. V, D and J gene segments were assigned by aligning CDR3 sequences to IMGT reference sequences. Each retained sequence needed at least a six-nucleotide match to both a V gene segment and a J gene segment. Rearrangements were classified as productive when the CDR3 lacked stop codons and remained in frame with V and J, and all other rearrangements were classified as non-productive. Following IMGT convention, CDR3 was defined as the stretch from the second conserved V-encoded cysteine to the conserved J-encoded phenylalanine. The earlier analysis of about 620 of the donors excluded sequences that lacked an unambiguous match to a single V gene segment. In an earlier analysis of several hundred of the donors, a V segment was called functional when productive rearrangements were above 56.7%, and segregating when the standard deviation between donors exceeded 5%. A statistical classification framework was developed to diagnose cytomegalovirus status using the catalog of TCR beta chain sequences. In a later analysis, TCR nucleotide sequences were compared against IMGT/GENE-DB human TR gene sequences so that V and J genes could be assigned. Using the TCRdist pipeline, a later analysis assigned CDR3 sequences along with most-parsimonious VDJ recombination scenarios. A later analysis defined each TCR beta chain by its CDR3 amino acid sequence plus V-gene family, and excluded reads lacking a unique V-gene family. A later analysis removed several hundred highly shared, low-generation-probability nucleotide sequences to deal with suspected cross-contamination and a sequencing artifact. A later analysis calculated a clonal expansion index for each public chain from normalized within-repertoire ranks of inferred template counts. A later analysis computed generation probabilities with a VDJ recombination model fitted to out-of-frame rearrangements, and checked the results against IGoR. A later analysis scored TCR-TCR, TCR-HLA and TCR-CMV co-occurrence with hypergeometric tests, applying a repertoire-size bias correction to TCR pairs. To estimate false discovery rates, a later analysis permuted the HLA or CMV assignments 20 times. In a later analysis, co-occurring TCRs were grouped using DBSCAN, with TCRdist sequence similarity added in when clustering inside HLA-allele-positive subsets. Repertoires with fewer than 30,000 or more than 120,000 public chains were left out of co-occurrence clustering, as were several repertoires with anomalous nucleotide sharing. TCRdb re-hosts the immuneACCESS table, in-frame sequences only. Its copies lack some clones; in the studies checked, an unresolved V gene accounts for under half of them, and the cause for the rest is not known. V and J calls and clone size come straight from that table; D and trimming were deduced from the DNA. The sample data list about 59,000 clones, and 70% to 75% of these were observed just once. Of the sample, roughly 7.1% falls within the top ten clones.

Worth noting for this clone: Its antigen has not been determined. Base qualities are missing; no much larger clone stands one base away.

The CDR3 numbers 14 residues from cysteine through phenylalanine. Of all the DNA, just the CDR3 is kept, 42 bases in frame from base 1. The V and J ends are trimmed by 7 bases and 3 bases, leaving 15 bases between them. The germline V gene supplies CDR1 MDHEN and CDR2 SYDVKM. The cohort comprised fewer than 750 healthy bone marrow donors. Cohort members were all nominally healthy when sampled, although unrecorded immune exposures were likely present. The donor tested CMV seropositive, placing the donor among the roughly 270 seropositive members of the cohort. A peripheral blood sample was collected from each donor, and TCR beta sequencing was performed on peripheral blood mononuclear cells. The Qiagen DNeasy Blood Extraction Kit was used to extract genomic DNA from the blood cell samples.

The sequenced sample consisted of PBMCs. The source is a young man in good health and CMV-seropositive. Recombination connected TRBV28 to TRBJ1-1, with the D segment identity uncertain. CDR3 region: CASKPPQMHTEAFF. Read as DNA, the sequence is TGTGCCAGCAAACCCCCCCAGATGCACACTGAAGCTTTCTTT.